The 16 T cell receptor beta chains below come from one sample, sequenced in a study of Ad26.COV2.S vaccination and SARS-CoV-2 variants. The sample's treatment: roughly 20 received Ad26.COV2.S at low or high dose, single or two shots; several received placebo; per-sample allocation not given. Collection of the samples took place on day 63 after the first injection of vaccine or placebo. The table came from immunoSEQ multiplex PCR; TCRdb's copy has only in-frame clones and leaves some out. The sample has 300,000 to 350,000 clones, about 85% seen once. This material consisted of peripheral blood, taken in a trial of Ad26.COV2.S vaccine versus placebo. The receptors shown here come from a person aged 18-65 years who received the Ad26.COV2.S COVID-19 vaccine or a placebo.

This clone was seen only a few times. V is TRBV15 and J is TRBJ2-4; 9 nucleotides align to TRBD1. Germline V gene lookup returns CDR1 LNHNV and CDR2 YYDKDF (reference sequence). After removal of 8 bases from V and 1 base from J, the junction contained 3 bases not matched to a gene. The CDR3 runs to 14 residues. As DNA, the CDR3 is TGTGCCACCTCACAGGGGGCTGCCAAAAACATTCAGTACTTC. It is translated as CATSQGAAKNIQYF.

The V gene is TRBV7-2, the J gene TRBJ2-1; 8 bases fit TRBD1. The CDR3 sequence is 11 residues long. Germline CDR1 is SGHTA and CDR2 is FQGNSA. With V trimmed by 8 bases and J by 12 bases, 6 bases remained unmatched. The CDR3 spells CASRLDRAQFF. In nucleotides, the CDR3 is TGTGCCAGCCGCCTGGACAGGGCGCAGTTCTTC.

The V gene is TRBV20-1, the J gene TRBJ2-5; D might be TRBD1 (5 bases). This CDR3 contains 14 residues. V lost 3 bases to trimming and J lost 0 bases, with 11 bases between them. From germline, CDR1 is DFQATT and CDR2 SNEGSKA (reference sequence). The CDR3 DNA follows: TGCAGTGCTAGTACCGGCAGGGACCAAGAGACCCAGTACTTC. Its translation is CSASTGRDQETQYF.

The chain links TRBV6-5 to TRBJ2-2, with a tentative D call TRBD2 (5 bases). The CDR3 totals 15 residues. Germline CDR1 MNHEY, CDR2 SVGAGI. Trimming removed 4 bases at V and 4 bases at J, with 13 bases between. CDR3 sequence: CASSLVQRVTGELFF. CDR3 bases: TGTGCCAGCAGTTTGGTTCAGAGGGTCACCGGGGAGCTGTTTTTT.

The chain has TRBV27 and TRBJ1-4; D gene unclear. Germline V gene sequence: CDR1 MNHEY, CDR2 SMNVEV (reference sequence). The CDR3 has 13 residues. Trimming took off 6 bases at V and 8 bases at J, with 13 bases between the two ends. The CDR3 DNA reads as TGTGCCAGCAGGAGTCCCGGCAGGGAAAAACTGTTTTTT. This encodes CASRSPGREKLFF.

The chain couples TRBV6-1 to TRBJ2-7; weak D call: TRBD1 (5 bases). Trimming removed 5 bases at V and 6 bases at J, with 11 bases between. Per the germline V gene, CDR1 is MNHNS and CDR2 is SASEGT. This CDR3 has 12 residues. The CDR3 nucleotides are TGTGCCAGCAGTTTCCAGGGTAGCGAGCAGTACTTC. Amino acid sequence: CASSFQGSEQYF.

This chain connects TRBV18 to TRBJ1-1; D unresolved. Trimming removed 2 bases from V and 7 bases from J, with 14 bases in between. The length of the CDR3 is 14 residues. Germline-derived CDR1 and CDR2 are KGHSH and LQKENI. CDR3 nucleotides: TGTGCCAGCTCACCAGGAACATCGACACTTGAAGCTTTCTTT. It codes for CASSPGTSTLEAFF.

The chain couples TRBV18 to TRBJ2-7; 8 nucleotides agree with TRBD1. The germline gives CDR1 KGHSH, CDR2 LQKENI. V trimming: 7 bases; J trimming: 1 base; junction bases outside the gene matches: 9. The CDR3 runs 15 residues. The CDR3 coding sequence is TGTGCCAGCTTAAATGACAGGGGAGGATCCTACGAGCAGTACTTC. It is translated as CASLNDRGGSYEQYF.

The chain employs TRBV2 and TRBJ2-5, with 10 bases that match TRBD2. Germline trimming cut 6 bases from V and 3 bases from J; bases unmatched to any gene: 4. Per the germline V gene, CDR1 is SNHLY and CDR2 is FYNNEI. The CDR3 extends over 14 amino acids. For the CDR3, the DNA is TGTGCCAGCAGGGATAGCGGGGGGAAAGAGACCCAGTACTTC. Amino acids: CASRDSGGKETQYF.

This clone was seen only a few times. The chain is built from TRBV19 and TRBJ1-1; 9 positions match TRBD1. The CDR3 has 14 amino acids. Unmatched junction bases numbered 7, after V lost 4 bases and J lost 7 bases. CDR1 is LNHDA, CDR2 SQIVND, per germline (reference sequence). CDR3 region: CASSTDRGLVEAFF. CDR3 sequence (DNA): TGTGCCAGTAGTACGGACAGGGGACTGGTTGAAGCTTTCTTT. The full variable domain, rest sourced from reference TRBV19 and TRBJ1-1, is DGGITQSPKYLFRKEGQNVTLSCEQNLNHDAMYWYRQDPGQGLRLIYYSQIVNDFQKGDIAEGYSVSREKKESFPLTVTSAQKNPTAFYLCASSTDRGLVEAFFGQGTRLTVV.

This clone was observed a handful of times. The V call is TRBV7-9, the J call TRBJ1-2; TRBD1 aligns across 9 bases. CDR1 SEHNR and CDR2 FQNEAQ come from the germline V gene (reference sequence). With 4 bases clipped from V and 6 bases from J, the junction kept 6 bases outside the gene matches. The CDR3 runs 14 residues. DNA for the CDR3: TGTGCCAGCAGCTCGATCGACAGGGGGGATGGCTACACCTTC. This sequence encodes CASSSIDRGDGYTF.

This chain connects TRBV24-1 to TRBJ1-5; D ambiguous. The V gene lost 4 bases and the J gene lost 6 bases, with 6 bases spanning the gap. CDR3 length equals 12 residues. CDR1 and CDR2 (germline): KGHDR, SFDVKD. CDR3 DNA sequence: TGTGCCACCAGTGACGGATCTCAGCCCCAGCATTTT. It is translated as CATSDGSQPQHF.

This clone was detected only a few times. This chain links TRBV7-9 with TRBJ2-2; a weak D match, TRBD1 (6 bases). Germline V gene lookup returns CDR1 SEHNR and CDR2 FQNEAQ (reference sequence). This CDR3 comprises 12 residues. V was shortened by 4 bases and J by 10 bases, with 10 bases between the two germline ends. Here the CDR3 reads CASSSQGLELFF. The CDR3 coding sequence is TGTGCCAGCAGCTCACAGGGCCTGGAGCTGTTTTTT.

This chain uses TRBV4-1 with TRBJ2-1, with D unclear. This CDR3 has 14 amino acids. The germline V gene encodes CDR1 MGHRA and CDR2 YSYEKL. V dropped 0 bases and J dropped 8 bases, with 11 bases sitting between them. The CDR3 sequence: CASSQDQSRDEQFF. CDR3 nucleotide sequence: TGCGCCAGCAGCCAAGATCAGTCACGGGATGAGCAGTTCTTC.

CDR3 DNA sequence: TGTGCCAGCAGCCTAAGGACACATCGCACAGATACGCAGTATTTT. Amino acid sequence: CASSLRTHRTDTQYF. V is TRBV14 and J is TRBJ2-3; tentative D call: TRBD1 (5 bases). V shed 4 bases and J shed 1 base, with 12 bases lying between them. From germline, CDR1 is SGHDN and CDR2 FVKESK. The CDR3 extends over 15 amino acids.

V and J are TRBV19 and TRBJ2-3; D may be TRBD1 or TRBD2 (5 bases each). Germline assignment: CDR1 LNHDA and CDR2 SQIVND (reference sequence). The V end was cut by 3 bases, the J end by 0 bases, with 10 bases between. The CDR3 runs 15 residues. The CDR3: CASSIGTQSTDTQYF. DNA of the CDR3: TGTGCCAGTAGTATCGGGACGCAAAGCACAGATACGCAGTATTTT.